The clone carrying this TCR beta chain was seen only a few times. These data are taken from a study of blood T cell repertoires in COVID-19. TCRdb's table, derived via immunoSEQ multiplex PCR, lists solely in-frame clones and lacks some. This table holds tens of thousands of clones, 88% found once. Material: peripheral blood. This receptor was taken from a human donor with active COVID-19. The donor label of this sample is uncertain.

The CDR3 DNA is TGTGCCAGCAGCTTAGCAGGGAAAGCCACCGGGGAGCTGTTTTTT. Its translation is CASSLAGKATGELFF. The chain links TRBV11-2 to TRBJ2-2, with D possibly being TRBD1 (5 bases). V lost 1 base to trimming and J lost 4 bases, with 10 bases between them. The CDR3 is made up of 15 amino acids. Germline CDR1 is SGHAT and CDR2 is FQNNGV.